The entry that follows covers one T cell receptor (beta chain) sequence. Assay: immunoSEQ multiplex PCR; the TCRdb copy retains only in-frame clones and omits some. The profile covers about 500,000 clones, with approximately 89% appearing a single time and approximately 0.9% taken by the ten largest. This sample is part of a study of blood T cell repertoires in COVID-19. The CDR3 spans 16 residues. From germline, CDR1 is SGHKS and CDR2 YYEKEE (reference sequence). The V end was cut by 0 bases, the J end by 2 bases, with 15 bases between. The chain uses TRBV5-5 and TRBJ2-7; D is perhaps TRBD2 (6 bases). The sequence derives from a man younger than 30 with COVID-19, enrolled during active disease. Sequenced sample: peripheral blood. In DNA, the CDR3 is TGTGCCAGCAGCTTGGCCGGAGGGGCCTTAACCTACGAGCAGTACTTC. Translated: CASSLAGGALTYEQYF. Filled out from reference TRBV5-5 and TRBJ2-7, the complete variable domain reads DAGVTQSPTHLIKTRGQQVTLRCSPISGHKSVSWYQQVLGQGPQFIFQYYEKEERGRGNFPDRFSARQFPNYSSELNVNALLLGDSALYLCASSLAGGALTYEQYFGPGTRLTVT.